This T cell receptor (beta chain) was sequenced during a study of shared clonotypes between healthy human individuals. Study as a whole: Donors consisted of two women and a few men between 18 and 49.

On this clone itself: What it binds is unknown.

Study conclusions and caveats: For naive CD4 cells, approximately 4.8% of clonotypes were shared across a handful of donors.

The donor population consisted of healthy HIV-negative adults with no recent acute infections or vaccinations. In germline, CDR1 is MDHEN, CDR2 SYDVKM. The CDR3 spans 13 residues. Losses at the gene ends were 10 bases for V and 8 bases for J; bases not matched to a gene: 12. Clones were read by immunoSEQ multiplex PCR, and TCRdb kept only the in-frame ones, dropping some. The data show 600,000 to 750,000 clones, with about 78% seen just once and 1.8% held by the top ten. The chain joins TRBV28 to TRBJ1-2; 8 bases match TRBD1. The receptor comes from a woman younger than 45 in good health. Specimen: memory CD4+ T cells sorted from blood. Noted subset: CD45RA-negative fraction. CDR3: CATDIRTGYGYTF. The CDR3 DNA reads TGTGCCACCGACATACGGACAGGGTACGGCTACACCTTC.